This T cell receptor beta chain originates from a study of blood T cells in healthy people across ages. Broader study findings: In older individuals, TCR beta diversity per million T cells was lower, falling roughly linearly with age. When one million T cells were used, diversity estimates were thought to be underestimates.

There were healthy Caucasian individuals from Russia, aged roughly 6 to 90, serving as donors. With 1 base clipped from V and 3 bases from J, the junction kept 6 bases outside the gene matches. The CDR3 loop spans 15 amino acids. CDR1 and CDR2 from the germline V gene are SGDLS and YYNGEE. This clonotype was observed many times. The antigen is unknown. Alongside a J-beta primer mix, a sample-barcoded 5' primer served in a second PCR lasting about 6 to 12 cycles. TCRdb reprocessed the 5' RACE reads via MiXCR and lists one record per CDR3 protein. This repertoire shows around 1,700,000 distinct CDR3 sequences, roughly 30% found once; its top ten account for less than 9.5%.

The V call is TRBV9, the J call TRBJ2-5; TRBD1 agrees at 7 bases. This sequence originates from a young woman in good health. Sequences were obtained from blood. The chain's CDR3 is CASSVNTGVEETQYF. In DNA, the CDR3 is TGTGCCAGCAGCGTAAATACAGGGGTGGAAGAGACCCAGTACTTC.